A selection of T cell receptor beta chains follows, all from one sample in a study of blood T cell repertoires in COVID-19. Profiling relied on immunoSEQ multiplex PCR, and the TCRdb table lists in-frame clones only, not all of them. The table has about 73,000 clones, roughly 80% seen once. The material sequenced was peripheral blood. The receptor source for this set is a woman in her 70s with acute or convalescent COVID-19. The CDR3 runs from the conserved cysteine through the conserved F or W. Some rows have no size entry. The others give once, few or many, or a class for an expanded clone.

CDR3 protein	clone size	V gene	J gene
CSVVRGLAGGDNEQFF	.	TRBV29-1	TRBJ2-1
CASSQDAGGPYEQYF	.	TRBV4-1	TRBJ2-7
CASSYRGGADEQFF	few	TRBV25-1	TRBJ2-1
CSVPRQTQTNEQFF	.	TRBV29-1	TRBJ2-1
CASRRTGNQPQHF	.	TRBV2	TRBJ1-5
CASSFAEYSNQPQHF	.	TRBV5-6	TRBJ1-5
CATSRFSDSVTEAFF	.	TRBV15	TRBJ1-1
CASRSGSTSNNEQFF	.	TRBV6-5	TRBJ2-1
CASSPSSVMNEAFF	.	TRBV18	TRBJ1-1
CASSLKPGLARTGELFF	few	TRBV28	TRBJ2-2
CASSLDLGSGRDTQYF	.	TRBV11-2	TRBJ2-3
CASSYLRKGEYEQYF	.	TRBV4-1	TRBJ2-7
CASPLAGTNHNEQFF	.	TRBV27	TRBJ2-1
CASSRGGGGETQYF	.	TRBV28	TRBJ2-5
CASKTGAKIYEQYF	.	TRBV28	TRBJ2-7
CASRVIAGGYNEQFF	.	TRBV9	TRBJ2-1
CASSLRLAGGWTGELFF	.	TRBV5-6	TRBJ2-2
CAWRPQQGNSPLHF	.	TRBV30	TRBJ1-6
CASSLQGNEQYF	.	TRBV5-6	TRBJ2-7
CASSPGAGGFEQFF	.	TRBV18	TRBJ2-1
CASSVAPGQGAINYGYTF	few	TRBV9	TRBJ1-2
CASSQGQGSYEQYF	.	TRBV4-1	TRBJ2-7